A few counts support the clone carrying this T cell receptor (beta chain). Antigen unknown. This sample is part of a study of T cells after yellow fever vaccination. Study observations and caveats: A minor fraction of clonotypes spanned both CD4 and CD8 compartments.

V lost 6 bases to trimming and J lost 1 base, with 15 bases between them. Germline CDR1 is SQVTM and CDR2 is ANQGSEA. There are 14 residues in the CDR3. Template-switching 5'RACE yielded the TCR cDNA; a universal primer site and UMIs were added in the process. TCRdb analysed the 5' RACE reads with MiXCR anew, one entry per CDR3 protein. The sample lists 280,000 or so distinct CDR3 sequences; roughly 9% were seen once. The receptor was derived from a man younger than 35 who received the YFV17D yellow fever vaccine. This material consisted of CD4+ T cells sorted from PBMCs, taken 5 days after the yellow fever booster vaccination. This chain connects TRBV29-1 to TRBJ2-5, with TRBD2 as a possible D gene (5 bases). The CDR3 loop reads CSVIRRGTQETQYF. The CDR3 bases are TGCAGCGTAATCCGTCGGGGTACCCAAGAGACCCAGTACTTC.